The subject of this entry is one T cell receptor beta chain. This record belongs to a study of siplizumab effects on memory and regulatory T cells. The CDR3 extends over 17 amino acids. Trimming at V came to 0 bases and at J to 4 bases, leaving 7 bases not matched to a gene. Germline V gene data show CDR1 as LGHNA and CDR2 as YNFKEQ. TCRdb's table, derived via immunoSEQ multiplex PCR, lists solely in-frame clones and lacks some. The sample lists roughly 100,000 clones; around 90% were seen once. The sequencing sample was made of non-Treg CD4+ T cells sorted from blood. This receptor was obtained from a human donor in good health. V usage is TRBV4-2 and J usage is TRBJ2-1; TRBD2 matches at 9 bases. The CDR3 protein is CASSQDNRGGAYNEQFF. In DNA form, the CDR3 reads TGTGCCAGCAGCCAAGATAACCGCGGGGGGGCTTACAATGAGCAGTTCTTC.